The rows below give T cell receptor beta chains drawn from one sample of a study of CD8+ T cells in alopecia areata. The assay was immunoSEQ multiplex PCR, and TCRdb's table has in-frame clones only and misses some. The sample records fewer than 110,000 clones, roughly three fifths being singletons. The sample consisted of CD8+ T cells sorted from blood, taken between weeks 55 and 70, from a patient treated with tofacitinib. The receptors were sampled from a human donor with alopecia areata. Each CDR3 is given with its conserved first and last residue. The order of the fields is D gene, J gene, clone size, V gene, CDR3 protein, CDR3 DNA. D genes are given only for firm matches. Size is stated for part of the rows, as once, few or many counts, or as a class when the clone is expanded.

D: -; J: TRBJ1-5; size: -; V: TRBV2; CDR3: CASNGVQEKGQPQHF; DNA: TGTGCCAGCAATGGGGTACAGGAAAAGGGTCAGCCCCAGCATTTT
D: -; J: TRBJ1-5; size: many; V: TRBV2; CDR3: CASSRGQENQPQHF; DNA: TGTGCCAGCAGCAGGGGCCAAGAAAATCAGCCCCAGCATTTT
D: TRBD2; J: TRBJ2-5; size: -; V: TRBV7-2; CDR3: CASSRLRSGGGETQYF; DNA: TGTGCCAGCAGCCGCTTAAGATCGGGGGGTGGGGAGACCCAGTACTTC
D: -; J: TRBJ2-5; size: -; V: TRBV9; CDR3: CASSDRKSQYF; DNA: TGTGCCAGCAGCGATCGGAAATCTCAGTACTTC
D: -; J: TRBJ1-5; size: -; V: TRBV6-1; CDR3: CASSVQGGSNQPQHF; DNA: TGTGCCAGCAGTGTCCAGGGTGGAAGCAATCAGCCCCAGCATTTT
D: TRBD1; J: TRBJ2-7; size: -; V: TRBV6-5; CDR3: CASGTALTYEQYF; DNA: TGTGCCAGCGGGACAGCACTAACCTACGAGCAGTACTTC
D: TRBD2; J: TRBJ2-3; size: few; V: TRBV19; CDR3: CASTLAGGHDTQYF; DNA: TGTGCCAGTACACTAGCGGGGGGGCACGATACGCAGTATTTT
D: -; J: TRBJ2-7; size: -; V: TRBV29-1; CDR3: CSVHSTSYEQYF; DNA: TGCAGCGTTCATTCTACCTCCTACGAGCAGTACTTC
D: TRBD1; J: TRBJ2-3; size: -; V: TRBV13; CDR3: CASSPGRGLSRDTQYF; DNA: TGTGCCAGCAGCCCCGGTAGGGGGCTGAGTCGAGATACGCAGTATTTT
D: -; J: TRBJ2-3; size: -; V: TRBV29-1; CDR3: CSVGDKRRFTDTQYF; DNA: TGCAGCGTTGGGGACAAACGGAGGTTCACAGATACGCAGTATTTT
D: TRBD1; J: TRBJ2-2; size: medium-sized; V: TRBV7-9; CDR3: CASSFRMGQTTGELFF; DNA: TGTGCCAGCAGCTTTCGAATGGGACAGACCACCGGGGAGCTGTTTTTT
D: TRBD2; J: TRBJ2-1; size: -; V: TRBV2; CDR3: CASSAGLAGVQNEQFF; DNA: TGTGCCAGCAGTGCTGGACTAGCGGGGGTGCAAAATGAGCAGTTCTTC
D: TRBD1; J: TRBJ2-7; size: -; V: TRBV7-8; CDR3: CASSLGQGTVYEQYF; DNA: TGTGCCAGCAGCTTAGGGCAAGGGACAGTCTACGAGCAGTACTTC
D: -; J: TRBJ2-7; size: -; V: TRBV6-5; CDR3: CASSYTESAYEQYF; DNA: TGTGCCAGCAGCTACACGGAATCGGCCTACGAGCAGTACTTC
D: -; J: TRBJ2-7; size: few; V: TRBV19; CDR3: CASSIKPGDSYLEQYF; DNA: TGTGCCAGTAGTATAAAACCAGGGGACTCCTACCTCGAGCAGTACTTC
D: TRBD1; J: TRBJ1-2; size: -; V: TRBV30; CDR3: CAWISPGDRNYGYTF; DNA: TGTGCCTGGATATCCCCCGGGGACAGAAACTATGGCTACACCTTC
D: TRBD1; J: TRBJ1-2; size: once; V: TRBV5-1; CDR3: CASSLDLGQGSHYGYTF; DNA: TGCGCCAGCAGCTTGGATTTGGGACAGGGTTCGCACTATGGCTACACCTTC
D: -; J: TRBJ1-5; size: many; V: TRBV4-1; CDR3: CASSQDGGNNPTQPQHF; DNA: TGCGCCAGCAGCCAAGATGGAGGTAACAACCCCACCCAGCCCCAGCATTTT
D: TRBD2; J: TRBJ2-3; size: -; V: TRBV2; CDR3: CASSGLAGGQSDTQYF; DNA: TGTGCCAGCAGCGGACTAGCGGGGGGGCAGTCAGATACGCAGTATTTT